The rows below give T cell receptor beta chains drawn from one sample of a study of control samples from healthy donors and cancer patients. Data came from immunoSEQ multiplex PCR; TCRdb stores just in-frame clones and leaves some out. The sample lists about 140,000 clones, around 94% seen once, with 13% in the top ten. Material: blood. The receptors were sampled from a man in his forties or fifties in good health. CDR3s include the opening cysteine and the closing phenylalanine or tryptophan. D genes are given only for firm matches. Not all rows give a size; the values are once, few, many and, for expanded clones, a class.

clone size: NA; V gene: TRBV23-1; J gene: TRBJ2-4; D gene: NA; CDR3 protein: CASSQRSVRVRKAKNIQYF; CDR3 DNA: TGCGCCAGCAGTCAAAGATCAGTAAGGGTCCGTAAAGCCAAAAACATTCAGTACTTC
clone size: NA; V gene: TRBV19; J gene: TRBJ1-2; D gene: NA; CDR3 protein: CASRQNGYTF; CDR3 DNA: TGTGCCAGCCGGCAGAATGGCTACACCTTC
clone size: NA; V gene: TRBV7-2; J gene: TRBJ2-3; D gene: NA; CDR3 protein: CASSPGRAHSTDTQYF; CDR3 DNA: TGTGCCAGCAGCCCCGGGCGGGCGCATTCCACAGATACGCAGTATTTT
clone size: NA; V gene: TRBV20-1; J gene: TRBJ2-5; D gene: NA; CDR3 protein: CSPKKETQYF; CDR3 DNA: TGCAGTCCCAAGAAAGAGACCCAGTACTTC
clone size: NA; V gene: TRBV5-4; J gene: TRBJ2-1; D gene: NA; CDR3 protein: CASSFSYNEQFF; CDR3 DNA: TGTGCCAGCAGCTTTTCGTACAATGAGCAGTTCTTC
clone size: NA; V gene: TRBV28; J gene: TRBJ1-1; D gene: NA; CDR3 protein: CASSSRGGANTEAFF; CDR3 DNA: TGTGCCAGCAGTTCCCGTGGGGGGGCGAACACTGAAGCTTTCTTT
clone size: NA; V gene: TRBV19; J gene: TRBJ1-3; D gene: TRBD1; CDR3 protein: CASSLGQLQGSGNTIYF; CDR3 DNA: TGTGCCAGTAGTCTGGGACAGCTTCAAGGCTCTGGAAACACCATATATTTT
clone size: NA; V gene: TRBV5-1; J gene: TRBJ2-5; D gene: NA; CDR3 protein: CASSLHGGREETQYF; CDR3 DNA: TGCGCCAGCAGCTTGCACGGGGGGCGCGAAGAGACCCAGTACTTC
clone size: NA; V gene: TRBV28; J gene: TRBJ1-4; D gene: NA; CDR3 protein: CAISQGYLGEKLFF; CDR3 DNA: TGTGCCATCTCTCAAGGGTACTTGGGAGAAAAACTGTTTTTT
clone size: NA; V gene: TRBV19; J gene: TRBJ2-3; D gene: TRBD2; CDR3 protein: CASATGTSDGAQYF; CDR3 DNA: TGTGCCAGCGCCACCGGGACTAGCGACGGGGCGCAGTATTTT
clone size: NA; V gene: TRBV6-1; J gene: TRBJ1-2; D gene: NA; CDR3 protein: CASSEFVHSSYGYTF; CDR3 DNA: TGTGCCAGCAGTGAATTCGTACACAGCTCCTATGGCTACACCTTC
clone size: NA; V gene: TRBV6-4; J gene: TRBJ2-1; D gene: TRBD2; CDR3 protein: CASRASGSINEQFF; CDR3 DNA: TGTGCCAGCAGAGCTAGCGGGAGTATCAATGAGCAGTTCTTC
clone size: NA; V gene: TRBV2; J gene: TRBJ1-1; D gene: NA; CDR3 protein: CASRGPNTEAFF; CDR3 DNA: TGTGCCAGCAGAGGACCTAACACTGAAGCTTTCTTT
clone size: NA; V gene: TRBV9; J gene: TRBJ1-2; D gene: NA; CDR3 protein: CASNFANYGYTF; CDR3 DNA: TGTGCCAGCAATTTTGCCAACTATGGCTACACCTTC
clone size: few; V gene: TRBV5-1; J gene: TRBJ1-1; D gene: TRBD1; CDR3 protein: CASSSLGTANTEAFF; CDR3 DNA: TGCGCCAGCAGCTCCCTCGGGACAGCGAACACTGAAGCTTTCTTT
clone size: NA; V gene: TRBV9; J gene: TRBJ1-1; D gene: NA; CDR3 protein: CASSPSSGAREAFF; CDR3 DNA: TGTGCCAGCAGCCCAAGTTCAGGGGCGCGTGAAGCTTTCTTT
clone size: NA; V gene: TRBV29-1; J gene: TRBJ1-2; D gene: NA; CDR3 protein: CSVGDGIYGYTF; CDR3 DNA: TGCAGCGTGGGGGACGGAATCTATGGCTACACCTTC